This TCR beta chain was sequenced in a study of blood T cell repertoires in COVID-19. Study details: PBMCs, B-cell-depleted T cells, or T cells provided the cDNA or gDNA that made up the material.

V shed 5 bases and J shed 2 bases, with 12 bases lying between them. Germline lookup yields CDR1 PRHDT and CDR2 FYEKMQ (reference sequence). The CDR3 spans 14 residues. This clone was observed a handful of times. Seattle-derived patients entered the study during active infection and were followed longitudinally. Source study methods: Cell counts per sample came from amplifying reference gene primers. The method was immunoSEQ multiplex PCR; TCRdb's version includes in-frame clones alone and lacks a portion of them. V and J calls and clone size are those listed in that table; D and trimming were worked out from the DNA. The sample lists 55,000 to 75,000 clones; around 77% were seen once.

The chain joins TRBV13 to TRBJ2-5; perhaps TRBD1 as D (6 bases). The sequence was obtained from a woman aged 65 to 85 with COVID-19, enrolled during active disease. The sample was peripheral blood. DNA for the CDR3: TGTGCCAGCAGCCGATTGGACAGTCAAGAGACCCAGTACTTC. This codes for CASSRLDSQETQYF.